In its sample, the clone carrying this T cell receptor beta chain was seen many times. These patients, aged 18 to 65, had recently diagnosed hyperthyroidism lasting under 2 months. Blood was sampled at initial diagnosis of hyperthyroidism, prior to onset of any ophthalmopathy symptoms. This sample stems from a study of T cells in Graves' hyperthyroidism and ophthalmopathy. Study background: It was at initial diagnosis, before any treatment, that peripheral blood was collected.

The CDR3 is 15 amino acids. V was trimmed by 3 bases and J by 3 bases, leaving 15 bases between them. Germline V lookup: CDR1 MDHEN, CDR2 SYDVKM. TCR beta CDR3 sequences were amplified from RNA transcripts. Using the HTBI primer set, a first-round RT-PCR was run on the TCR CDR3. One entry per CDR3 protein, called by TCRdb with MiXCR from the multiplex PCR reads. The top ten clones hold roughly a quarter of a sample with around 400,000 distinct CDR3 sequences, around a sixth of them seen once. The chain couples TRBV28 to TRBJ2-7; D might be TRBD1 (6 bases). The sample was blood. This clonotype was obtained from a woman between 18 and 29 years old with Graves' hyperthyroidism that later progressed to Graves' ophthalmopathy. The CDR3 sequence: CASSLTGMRYYEQYF. The DNA for the CDR3 is TGTGCCAGCAGTTTGACAGGAATGAGGTACTACGAGCAGTACTTC.